This T cell receptor (beta chain) comes out of a study of radiation and T cells in renal cell carcinoma. The table came from immunoSEQ multiplex PCR; TCRdb's copy has only in-frame clones and leaves some out. The repertoire consists of about 59,000 clones, with over 70% occurring once and the leading ten covering 6% to 8%. Time point described: baseline pretreatment blood. The treatment: 15 Gy SBRT to primary tumor, nephrectomy 4 weeks later. The CDR3 spans 14 residues. Per germline, CDR1 ENHRY and CDR2 SYGVKD. V lost 7 bases, J lost 2 bases, and 4 bases stayed unmatched. The TCR originated in a man aged 55 to 69 with renal cell carcinoma. The chain uses TRBV10-3 and TRBJ1-3; TRBD1 matches 8 bases. This sample comprised blood, obtained from a patient whose treatment included radiotherapy and nephrectomy. In nucleotides, the CDR3 is TGTGCCATCAACCCACAGGGGGCTGGAAACACCATATATTTT. Residues: CAINPQGAGNTIYF.